Shown below are 3 T cell receptor beta chains from a single sample sequenced in a study of beta chain features in type 1 diabetes. Isolated RNA was reverse transcribed in full, so expressed TCRB transcripts were sequenced. Repertoires were generated with immunoSEQ multiplex PCR, while TCRdb's copy carries only in-frame clones and drops some. The sample includes 300,000 to 400,000 clones, approximately 8% of them seen just once. Specimen: central memory CD4+ T cells from blood. The receptors were gathered from a woman aged 18-29 years in good health.

This clone has ten or more counts. This chain joins TRBV23-1 and TRBJ2-6; D unresolved. TRBV23-1 is classed as an ORF, of uncertain function. The CDR3 covers 19 residues. Trimming shortened V by 0 bases and J by 0 bases, and 15 bases separated the two germline ends. The chain's CDR3 is CASSQSVGIPLSGANVLTF. CDR3 DNA: TGCGCCAGCAGTCAATCGGTGGGCATTCCCCTCTCTGGGGCCAACGTCCTGACTTTC.

The chain combines TRBV6-6 with TRBJ2-6; D is unclear. The CDR3 consists of 15 residues. In germline, CDR1 is MNHNY, CDR2 SVGAGI (reference sequence). Deletions cut 2 bases from V and 2 bases from J, with 7 bases between. The CDR3 region is CASSYPDPGANVLTF. The CDR3 bases are TGTGCCAGCAGTTACCCTGACCCTGGGGCCAACGTCCTGACTTTC.

This sequence joins TRBV20-1 and TRBJ2-7; D not resolved. Germline V gene lookup returns CDR1 DFQATT and CDR2 SNEGSKA (reference sequence). The CDR3 totals 11 residues. Trimming removed 4 bases from V and 2 bases from J, with 6 bases in between. CDR3 in DNA: TGCAGTGCTAACGTACCCTACGAGCAGTACTTC. Its translation: CSANVPYEQYF.